Presented here are 19 T cell receptor beta chains from one specimen sequenced in a study of blood T cells in healthy people across ages. The use of a sample-barcoded 5' primer and a J-beta primer mix characterized a second PCR of roughly 6 to 11 cycles. TCRdb ran MiXCR on the 5' RACE reads and lists one entry per CDR3 protein. This table holds 800,000 to 1,000,000 distinct CDR3 sequences, about 44% found once. Sample: blood. The receptors stem from a man aged 30 to 39 in good health.

This chain links TRBV9 with TRBJ2-2; D is ambiguous. Germline values: CDR1 SGDLS, CDR2 YYNGEE. V shed 1 base and J shed 5 bases, with 12 bases lying between them. The CDR3 spans 15 residues. CDR3 DNA sequence: TGTGCCAGCAGCGTAAGTCTTCGAGTAACCGGGGAGCTGTTTTTT. This gives the protein CASSVSLRVTGELFF.

Only a few counts were recorded for this clonotype. J is TRBJ1-1 and V is TRBV28, with 7 bases lining up with TRBD1. Germline CDR1 reads MDHEN; CDR2 reads SYDVKM. The CDR3 loop spans 11 amino acids. Unmatched junction bases numbered 5, after V lost 7 bases and J lost 9 bases. CDR3 nucleotide sequence: TGTGCCAGCACCCTGACAGGGAAAGCTTTCTTT. Translation gives CASTLTGKAFF.

In the case of this clonotype: Since no conserved phenylalanine or tryptophan closes the CDR3, a read error is the likely cause. The chain employs TRBV11-2 and TRBJ1-2; D uncertain. Germline V CDR1 and CDR2: SGHAT, FQNNGV. The CDR3 is 14 residues long. V was shortened by 1 base and J by 2 bases, with 8 bases between the two germline ends. In DNA form, the CDR3 reads TGTGCCAGCAGCTTAGGGAGTGGGAACTATGGCTACACCCTC. It is translated as CASSLGSGNYGYTL.

This clonotype was observed many times. The V call is TRBV20-1, the J call TRBJ2-1, with D possibly being TRBD2 (6 bases). The germline V gene has CDR1 DFQATT and CDR2 SNEGSKA (reference sequence). The V gene lost 0 bases and the J gene lost 4 bases, with 7 bases spanning the gap. This CDR3 is 13 amino acids long. In DNA, the CDR3 is TGCAGTGCTAGAGATGGGGGGTACAATGAGCAGTTCTTC. Its translation is CSARDGGYNEQFF.

This chain links TRBV13 with TRBJ2-3; TRBD1 matches 8 bases. The CDR3 has 16 amino acids. V shed 2 bases, J shed 2 bases, and the junction held 6 bases outside the gene matches. Per germline, CDR1 PRHDT and CDR2 FYEKMQ (reference sequence). CDR3 nucleotides: TGTGCCAGCAGCTTAAGAAGACAGGGGTCCACAGATACGCAGTATTTT. Residues: CASSLRRQGSTDTQYF. Drawing the rest from reference TRBV13 and TRBJ2-3, the complete variable domain is AAGVIQSPRHLIKEKRETATLKCYPIPRHDTVYWYQQGPGQDPQFLISFYEKMQSDKGSIPDRFSAQQFSDYHSELNMSSLELGDSALYFCASSLRRQGSTDTQYFGPGTRLTVL.

The genes are TRBV11-1 and TRBJ2-3; tentatively, D is TRBD2 (5 bases). This CDR3 has 15 amino acids. V lost 5 bases and J lost 4, with 16 bases in between. CDR1 is SGHAT and CDR2 is FQDESV in the germline V gene (reference sequence). CDR3 nucleotide sequence: TGTGCCAGCAGCCTGTCCCCCACCGGGGCAGATACGCAGTATTTT. This sequence encodes CASSLSPTGADTQYF.

This clonotype was seen many times. J is TRBJ2-7 and V is TRBV10-3; TRBD1 agrees at 7 bases. Unmatched junction bases numbered 4, after V lost 8 bases and J lost 0 bases. CDR3 length: 13 residues. The germline V gene has CDR1 ENHRY and CDR2 SYGVKD. The CDR3 is CAISGTVSYEQYF. CDR3 in DNA: TGTGCCATCTCCGGGACAGTCTCCTACGAGCAGTACTTC.

The V call is TRBV24-1, the J call TRBJ2-3; D possibly corresponds to TRBD2 (6 bases). The germline V gene has CDR1 KGHDR and CDR2 SFDVKD. Trimming took off 7 bases at V and 0 bases at J, with 10 bases between the two ends. The CDR3 is 14 residues long. The CDR3 DNA reads TGTGCCACCAGGGCGGCGGGGAGCACAGATACGCAGTATTTT. It yields the protein CATRAAGSTDTQYF.

This clonotype was observed many times. The chain has TRBV27 and TRBJ1-1; D gene ambiguous. The CDR3 extends over 13 amino acids. V dropped 5 bases and J dropped 5 bases, with 12 bases sitting between them. Germline CDR1 and CDR2: MNHEY and SMNVEV (reference sequence). The DNA of the CDR3 is TGTGCCAGCAGTCCTCACAAGGGTACTGAAGCTTTCTTT. Amino acid sequence: CASSPHKGTEAFF.

In this sample, this clonotype turned up a few times. J is TRBJ1-2 and V is TRBV7-2, with D possibly TRBD1 on 5 matching bases. Germline V gene lookup returns CDR1 SGHTA and CDR2 FQGNSA. The CDR3 consists of 13 residues. V was cut by 5 bases and J by 7 bases, with 14 bases left in between. The CDR3 DNA sequence: TGTGCCAGCAGCGGAAAACCCCAGGGTGGCTACACCTTC. Residues: CASSGKPQGGYTF.

Comments on this clonotype: Given a much more abundant clone one base away, this may be a read error. V is TRBV11-3 and J is TRBJ2-3, with TRBD2 matching 10 bases. V trimming: 6 bases; J trimming: 3 bases; junction bases outside the gene matches: 9. This CDR3 has 16 residues. CDR1 is SGHNT, CDR2 YENEEA, per germline. For the CDR3, the DNA is TGTGCCAGCAGTTACCTAGCGGGGGAGCCAACAGATACGCAGTATTTT. It specifies CASSYLAGEPTDTQYF. Full variable domain (outside the CDR3, taken from reference TRBV11-3 and TRBJ2-3): EAGVVQSPRYKIIEKKQPVAFWCNPISGHNTLYWYLQNLGQGPELLIRYENEEAVDDSQLPKDRFSAERLKGVDSTLKIQPAELGDSAVYLCASSYLAGEPTDTQYFGPGTRLTVL.

The sample holds a few counts of this clonotype. J is TRBJ1-5 and V is TRBV6-2 or TRBV6-3, with 7 bases lining up with TRBD1. CDR1 and CDR2 from the germline V gene are MNHEY and SVGEGT. J was trimmed by 6 bases and V by 3 bases; bases with no gene match: 11. This CDR3 has 16 amino acids. This CDR3 is CASSYRQGTFLQPQHF. The CDR3 bases are TGTGCCAGCAGTTATCGACAGGGTACCTTCCTTCAGCCCCAGCATTTT.

This rearrangement joins TRBV28 to TRBJ2-1; possibly TRBD1 or TRBD2 for D (5 bases each). The CDR3 runs to 15 residues. The germline gives CDR1 MDHEN, CDR2 SYDVKM. Trimming took off 6 bases at V and 6 bases at J, with 18 bases between the two ends. CDR3 in DNA: TGTGCCAGCAGCCTCGGGGCAGGGAGATCCAATGAGCAGTTCTTC. This gives the protein CASSLGAGRSNEQFF.

This chain uses TRBV12-3 or TRBV12-4 with TRBJ1-5; D is undetermined. This CDR3 comprises 13 residues. V lost 6 bases, J lost 0 bases, and 6 bases lay in between. The CDR3 protein is CASSASSNQPQHF. The CDR3, as DNA: TGTGCCAGCAGCGCAAGTAGCAATCAGCCCCAGCATTTT.

CDR3 bases: TGCAGTGCTAGCTCAGCCGATAGCGGGGGGTCTTTCTACAATGAGCAGTTCTTC. It codes for CSASSADSGGSFYNEQFF. The V call is TRBV20-1, the J call TRBJ2-1; 10 bases map to TRBD2. Germline assignment: CDR1 DFQATT and CDR2 SNEGSKA (reference sequence). The CDR3 is 18 amino acids. V dropped 3 bases and J dropped 3; count of bases not matched to a gene: 14.

The rearrangement links TRBV3-1 to TRBJ2-1; 9 bases are a match to TRBD2. J lost 6 bases, V lost 4 bases, and 7 bases had no gene match. The CDR3 extends over 15 amino acids. CDR1 LGHDT and CDR2 YNNKEL come from the germline V gene (reference sequence). CDR3 sequence reads: CASSPSSGTTNEQFF. CDR3 coding DNA: TGTGCCAGCAGCCCCTCTAGCGGGACGACCAATGAGCAGTTCTTC.

This clonotype was detected once. The chain employs TRBV7-9 and TRBJ1-5; no definite D call. CDR1 is SEHNR and CDR2 is FQNEAQ in the germline V gene (reference sequence). Trimming removed 4 bases at V and 4 bases at J, with 11 bases between. The CDR3 sequence is 14 residues long. The CDR3 region has the DNA TGTGCCAGCAGCTATGGATGGGATAATCAGCCCCAGCATTTT. It specifies CASSYGWDNQPQHF.

The V and J genes are TRBV7-2 and TRBJ2-7; 7 bases map to TRBD1. Germline CDR1 and CDR2: SGHTA and FQGNSA. This CDR3 spans 15 amino acids. V shed 5 bases, J shed 5 bases, and the junction held 12 bases outside the gene matches. CDR3 nucleotide sequence: TGTGCCAGCAGCCTACACCAGGGGGTGTATAACGAGCAGTACTTC. It is translated as CASSLHQGVYNEQYF.

The chain combines TRBV20-1 with TRBJ2-3; 9 bases agree with TRBD2. From germline, CDR1 is DFQATT and CDR2 SNEGSKA (reference sequence). V gave up 3 bases and J gave up 5 bases; unmatched junction bases: 12. The CDR3 covers 16 residues. The CDR3 sequence is CSASPPLSGGIDTQYF. CDR3 nucleotides: TGCAGTGCTAGTCCTCCCCTTAGCGGGGGAATAGATACGCAGTATTTT.